Below, one T cell receptor (beta chain) is given with its context. Its antigen remains undetermined. Per-base quality was not reported, and no clone a single base away is much larger than it. These data are taken from a study of shared clonotypes between healthy human individuals (dated by TCRdb to 2020 to 2022). Describing the broader study: The cohort comprised a couple of women and a few men aged 18 to 49 years. The study deeply sequenced blood TCR repertoires of about 5 healthy adults to estimate repertoire size and the extent of clonotype sharing between individuals. Per donor, three plates each were used for CD4 naive and CD4 memory, two for CD8 naive, and one for CD8 memory. Different laboratories and diverse techniques were used to prepare libraries and sequence TCR repertoires, to increase sequencing depth and limit assay-specific biases. Between about 0.94 and 8.9 billion PBMCs per donor were obtained by leukapheresis.

Healthy HIV-negative adults with no recently reported acute infections or vaccinations were included as donors. Every donor was a Caucasian adult residing in Nashville, Tennessee, USA. CD8 memory samples combined magnetically selected CD45RO+ cells with CCR7-negative CD45RA+ effector memory (TemRA) cells. Blood was collected by leukapheresis, and PBMCs were isolated by Ficoll-Histopaque density gradient centrifugation and then cryopreserved in liquid nitrogen vapor phase. Purity and quantity of every magnetically sorted T cell population were checked by analytical flow cytometry. Genomic DNA was isolated from every sorted fraction and measured by UV absorbance on a Nanodrop 2000c. Using the deep immunoSEQ assay, TCR CDR3 regions were amplified from genomic DNA by multiplex PCR. Genomic DNA extracted from each cell subset was distributed evenly over all wells of several immunoSEQ 96-well plates, and each plate served as one replicate. For sorted subsets, 200 ng of genomic DNA, equivalent to some 30,000 T cell genomes, went into each replicate PCR. The purified libraries were quantified using a Qubit 3.0 fluorometer, sized with a Bioanalyzer 2100, and then quantified again using the KAPA Library Quantification kit. Every immunoSEQ 96-well plate was sequenced on a dedicated single-read 150-cycle Illumina NextSeq 550 flow cell. Per the source publication's procedure: Because the immunoSEQ output held only junctional sequences and lacked quality scores, the filtering could not match the filtering applied to full-length reads. To assign V/J genes and CDR3, sequences were annotated using PyIR, a Python wrapper for IgBLAST v1.9, with IMGT germline references. Reads were removed for weak V/J assignments (E-value above 1e-6), missing CDR3, stop codons, out-of-frame junctions, or ambiguous translated residues. V3J clonotypes were defined as sequences sharing an identical inferred V gene, J gene, and CDR3 amino acid sequence. Percentage overlap between repertoires was calculated by dividing the number of shared unique clonotypes by the size of the smaller repertoire. Three approaches were used to assess repertoire richness: RTK rarefaction, the Chao1 estimator, and Recon v2.1 estimates of unobserved clonotypes. For all TCRbeta clonotypes obtained by the gDNA method from a few donors, generation probabilities were computed with OLGA. The immuneACCESS repertoire file appears here via TCRdb, limited to in-frame rearrangements. These files lack a portion of the clones; in checked studies, under half of the deficit traces to unresolved V genes, and the cause of the others is not known. V and J calls and clone size follow that table, whereas D and trimming were derived from the DNA. In all, the sample holds some 380,000 clones, and approximately 97% of those were seen once. The top ten hold more than 0.3% of the sample.

The paper's findings and limits, for the study overall: Because the study included a small number of donors, the genetic and exposure-history diversity represented was limited. Naive subsets generally had larger estimated clonotype richness than memory subsets did. Based on pairwise subsampling, the degree of clonotype sharing among donors was expected to be affected by sequencing depth. Sampling was restricted to blood, and TCR repertoires in tissues likely differ from the TCR repertoires found in blood. Clonotypes shared by all four sorted-subset donors showed higher generation probabilities than non-shared clonotypes. When several donors were compared, the shared fraction of clonotypes was around 4.6% for naive CD4, roughly 3.4% for naive CD8, 2.3% for memory CD4, and under 0.5% for memory CD8. Rarefaction of sorted-subset datasets indicated incomplete sequencing despite the large sequencing depth.

V sheds 6 bases and J sheds 6 bases, leaving 14 bases between their ends. The germline V gene provides CDR1 SQVTM and CDR2 ANQGSEA. From the cysteine through the phenylalanine, the CDR3 covers 12 amino acids. Left in the record is the CDR3 DNA by itself, 36 bases read in frame from the first base. The material sequenced was memory CD8+ T cells sorted from blood. The cell subset or site label, read with the paper, signifies: CD45RO+ cells pooled with CCR7-negative TemRA cells. The TCR comes from a man aged 25 to 40 in good health. The chain was built from TRBV29-1 and TRBJ1-1; TRBD1 is a possible D gene, resting on 6 matching bases. The nucleotide sequence reads TGCAGCGTCGCGGGGGGCAGGTCTGAAGCTTTCTTT. The translation is CSVAGGRSEAFF.